This T cell receptor (beta chain) was sequenced during a study of blood T cell repertoires in COVID-19. Overall study context: The study drew acute and convalescent COVID-19 samples from the United States, Italy and Spain. PBMCs, B-cell-depleted T cells, or T cells were the source of the cDNA or gDNA that made up the material.

Per the original methods: Researchers report that nucleated cell counts were estimated from reference gene primer amplification. Only in-frame clones appear in the TCRdb table, and some are missing; sequencing was by immunoSEQ multiplex PCR. V, J and clone size derive from that table, while D and trimming were established from the DNA sequence. The profile shows about 260,000 clones, roughly 90% of them singletons. CDR1 ENHRY and CDR2 SYGVKD come from the germline V gene. The CDR3 is made up of 15 amino acids. The junction had 9 bases not matched to a gene; V was cut back by 4 bases and J by 4 bases.

The receptor was derived from a man between 60 and 70 years old who had recovered from COVID-19. Sequencing input: peripheral blood. This sequence joins TRBV10-3 and TRBJ1-2, with 7 bases that match TRBD1. This CDR3 reads CAISGTGTVTYGYTF. CDR3 bases: TGTGCCATCAGTGGGACAGGAACCGTAACCTATGGCTACACCTTC.